The next 3 T cell receptor beta chains were all read from a single sample in a study of blood T cell repertoires in COVID-19. The protocol was immunoSEQ multiplex PCR, while the TCRdb copy is restricted to in-frame clones and leaves out a portion. The sample includes 250,000 to 300,000 clones, 90% of them seen just once. The sequenced sample was PBMCs or T cells enriched from blood (not recorded which). These TCRs come from a woman aged 25 to 39 who had recovered from COVID-19.

This chain connects TRBV27 to TRBJ2-3, with D possibly TRBD2 on 6 matching bases. Germline CDR1 and CDR2: MNHEY and SMNVEV (reference sequence). The CDR3 consists of 17 residues. Trimming removed 5 bases at V and 2 bases at J, with 20 bases between. CDR3 sequence reads: CASSRPLVSGYTDTQYF. The CDR3 DNA reads TGTGCCAGCAGTCGCCCCCTTGTTAGCGGATACACAGATACGCAGTATTTT.

This chain joins TRBV5-6 and TRBJ2-3, with 9 bases identical to TRBD1. CDR1 is SGHDT and CDR2 is YYEEEE in the germline V gene. V shed 4 bases and J 6 bases; nucleotides not matched to a gene: 12. The CDR3 covers 16 residues. The chain's CDR3 is CASSVTTGGPRDTQYF. CDR3 DNA sequence: TGTGCCAGCAGCGTGACGACAGGGGGACCCAGGGATACGCAGTATTTT.

The chain's CDR3 is CASSRAGAGDTQYF. CDR3 in DNA: TGTGCCAGCAGCCGAGCGGGAGCTGGTGATACGCAGTATTTT. The chain combines TRBV14 with TRBJ2-3; 8 bases align to TRBD2. V was pared by 4 bases and J by 6 bases, with 6 bases of the junction left unmatched. Germline CDR1 reads SGHDN; CDR2 reads FVKESK. This CDR3 comprises 14 residues.